This TCR beta chain was obtained from a study of cytomegalovirus exposure and HLA in healthy donors. The germline V and J ends were trimmed by 0 bases and 4 bases, with 16 bases remaining between them. The CDR3 runs 16 residues. Germline values: CDR1 SGHDT, CDR2 YYEEEE. PCR involved 60 Vbeta and 13 Jbeta primers. Clones were sequenced by immunoSEQ multiplex PCR, and TCRdb holds only the in-frame ones, with some missing. The profile shows tens of thousands of clones, approximately 90% of them singletons. The chain carries TRBV5-6 and TRBJ1-2; D is uncertain. The sequence was obtained from a man younger than 30 in good health and CMV-seronegative. The sample taken for sequencing was PBMCs. CDR3 DNA sequence: TGTGCCAGCAGCTTGGATTGGGCCCAAGCCCCCTATGGCTACACCTTC. This gives the protein CASSLDWAQAPYGYTF.